This passage covers 15 T cell receptor beta chains from one sample sequenced in a study of blood T cell repertoires in COVID-19. Generated by immunoSEQ multiplex PCR, the TCRdb table keeps only in-frame clones and is missing some. The sample consists of roughly 150,000 clones, roughly 84% of them appearing once. Material for sequencing was peripheral blood. The receptor set was obtained from a woman of 80 years or more with active or convalescent COVID-19.

The chain combines TRBV7-9 with TRBJ1-1; 7 nucleotides align to TRBD1. J gave up 4 bases and V 7 bases, and 3 bases lay outside the gene matches. The CDR3 extends over 12 amino acids. Germline V CDR1 and CDR2: SEHNR, FQNEAQ (reference sequence). Here the CDR3 DNA reads TGTGCCAGCAACAGGGGTACCACTGAAGCTTTCTTT. Translating it yields CASNRGTTEAFF.

As to this clone: The junction departs from germline at one end; a sequencing error may be responsible. The chain couples TRBV7-7 to TRBJ2-7; TRBD2 matches 10 bases. The CDR3 has 15 amino acids. The V gene's germline CDR1 is SSHAT and CDR2 FNYEAQ (reference sequence). The DNA for the CDR3 is TGTGCTAGCAGCCCTGGACTAGCGGCCTTCTACGAGCAGTACTTC. It specifies CASSPGLAAFYEQYF.

The chain combines TRBV9 with TRBJ2-3; 9 nucleotides match TRBD2. V lost 2 bases and J lost 6; bases outside the gene matches: 10. The germline gives CDR1 SGDLS, CDR2 YYNGEE. CDR3 length: 16 amino acids. The CDR3, as DNA: TGTGCCAGCAGCGTGGGGCATGACGGGACTAGCGATACGCAGTATTTT. This translates into CASSVGHDGTSDTQYF. Variable domain in full (rest from reference TRBV9 and TRBJ2-3): DSGVTQTPKHLITATGQRVTLRCSPRSGDLSVYWYQQSLDQGLQFLIQYYNGEERAKGNILERFSAQQFPDLHSELNLSSLELGDSALYFCASSVGHDGTSDTQYFGPGTRLTVL.

This clone was seen a single time. CDR3 bases: TGTGCCTGGAGTGGACAGTTCTATGGCTACACCTTC. This translates into CAWSGQFYGYTF. The chain uses TRBV30 and TRBJ1-2, with D tentatively TRBD1 (5 bases). CDR1 GTSNPN and CDR2 SVGIG come from the germline V gene (reference sequence). The CDR3 is 12 amino acids. V was cut by 1 base and J by 4 bases, with 7 bases left in between.

This rearrangement joins TRBV2 to TRBJ1-1; 7 nucleotides agree with TRBD1. The CDR3 totals 14 residues. Looked up from germline, CDR1 is SNHLY and CDR2 is FYNNEI. V shed 5 bases, J shed 5 bases, and the junction held 8 bases outside the gene matches. The CDR3 is CASSTGTVKTEAFF. CDR3 coding DNA: TGTGCCAGCAGTACCGGGACAGTTAAGACTGAAGCTTTCTTT.

The J gene is TRBJ2-7, the V gene TRBV19, with no clear D. The germline CDR1 and CDR2 sequences are LNHDA and SQIVND (reference sequence). The CDR3 consists of 15 residues. Trimming removed 6 bases from V and 0 bases from J, with 15 bases in between. CDR3 in amino acids: CASRTAALNSYEQYF. DNA of the CDR3: TGTGCCAGTAGAACCGCGGCCCTAAACTCCTACGAGCAGTACTTC.

The chain has TRBV13 and TRBJ2-4, with D perhaps TRBD2 (6 bases). The CDR3 spans 15 residues. Trimming took off 5 bases at V and 4 bases at J, with 15 bases between the two ends. Germline V CDR1 and CDR2: PRHDT, FYEKMQ (reference sequence). Here the CDR3 DNA reads TGTGCCAGCAGCGATATGACTGGGGGGAAAAACATTCAGTACTTC. Residues: CASSDMTGGKNIQYF.

The rearrangement links TRBV2 to TRBJ1-1; D uncertain. The CDR3 has 13 amino acids. Germline V CDR1 and CDR2: SNHLY, FYNNEI. Trimming took 1 base from V and 2 from J, leaving 5 bases between them. The CDR3 region is CASSEEQNTEAFF. Here the CDR3 DNA reads TGTGCCAGCAGTGAAGAACAAAACACTGAAGCTTTCTTT.

This clone appeared a few times. The chain joins TRBV4-1 to TRBJ1-1, with TRBD1 as a possible D gene (6 bases). Germline V gene lookup returns CDR1 MGHRA and CDR2 YSYEKL. V dropped 2 bases and J dropped 2 bases, with 9 bases sitting between them. CDR3 length equals 14 residues. Written as DNA, the CDR3 is TGCGCCAGCAGCCAATGGACAGTAAACACTGAAGCTTTCTTT. It codes for CASSQWTVNTEAFF.

The chain joins TRBV9 to TRBJ2-2; 10 bases line up with TRBD1. With 0 bases clipped from V and 6 bases from J, the junction kept 5 bases outside the gene matches. CDR3 size: 16 residues. Germline CDR1 is SGDLS and CDR2 is YYNGEE. The CDR3 bases are TGTGCCAGCAGCGTAGTGGGGACAGGGGTGGCCGGGGAGCTGTTTTTT. Protein product: CASSVVGTGVAGELFF.

The J gene is TRBJ2-1, the V gene TRBV9; TRBD1 agrees at 9 bases. Germline V gene data show CDR1 as SGDLS and CDR2 as YYNGEE. The J segment lost 8 bases and the V segment lost 0 bases, leaving 9 bases of the junction unmatched. There are 16 residues in the CDR3. For the CDR3, the DNA is TGTGCCAGCAGCGTAGATGGACAGGGGAGTTGGGATGAGCAGTTCTTC. Translated, it gives CASSVDGQGSWDEQFF.

The chain joins TRBV7-2 to TRBJ1-2; 10 nucleotides align to TRBD1. The CDR3 totals 14 residues. The V gene's germline CDR1 is SGHTA and CDR2 FQGNSA. V gave up 5 bases and J gave up 10 bases; unmatched junction bases: 10. The CDR3 reads CASSTYTGQGNYTF. CDR3 coding DNA: TGTGCCAGCAGCACCTACACGGGACAGGGGAACTACACCTTC. Full variable domain (remainder filled in from reference TRBV7-2 and TRBJ1-2): GAGVSQSPSNKVTEKGKDVELRCDPISGHTALYWYRQSLGQGLEFLIYFQGNSAPDKSGLPSDRFSAERTGGSVSTLTIQRTQQEDSAVYLCASSTYTGQGNYTFGSGTRLTVV.

The gene calls are TRBV11-2 and TRBJ2-2, with D hard to call. Germline CDR1 reads SGHAT; CDR2 reads FQNNGV. Trimming shortened V by 3 bases and J by 4 bases, and 15 bases separated the two germline ends. The CDR3 runs to 16 residues. The DNA for the CDR3 is TGTGCCAGCAGCTTTGTTTCAGGCAGAAGCACCGGGGAGCTGTTTTTT. Its protein is CASSFVSGRSTGELFF.

The chain combines TRBV5-6 with TRBJ1-5; D is ambiguous. This CDR3 is built from 13 residues. Trimming took off 0 bases at V and 6 bases at J, with 7 bases between the two ends. Germline CDR1 reads SGHDT; CDR2 reads YYEEEE. The CDR3 nucleotides read TGTGCCAGCAGCTTGGGCAGAGGTCAGCCCCAGCATTTT. Amino acid sequence: CASSLGRGQPQHF.

The CDR3 sequence: CASSEEMGGASQAFF. The CDR3, as DNA: TGTGCCAGCAGTGAAGAGATGGGGGGGGCATCACAAGCTTTCTTT. V usage is TRBV2 and J usage is TRBJ1-1, with D tentatively TRBD1 (6 bases). Germline V gene data show CDR1 as SNHLY and CDR2 as FYNNEI. The CDR3 length is 15 residues. V gave up 1 base and J gave up 9 bases, with 18 bases separating them.